The 9 T cell receptor beta chains presented below share a single source sample, sequenced in a study of blood T cell repertoires in COVID-19 (dated by TCRdb to about 2020). Library preparation used the immunoSEQ multiplex PCR assay. Drawn from immuneACCESS, this table holds only the in-frame rearrangements with V and J called that TCRdb kept. Clones are partly lost; checked studies trace under half to an unresolved V gene and leave the rest unexplained. For this sample the table gives approximately 310,000 clones, of which roughly nine tenths were detected only once. 5.2% of the sample is held by the ten biggest clonotypes. Material for sequencing was PBMCs or T cells enriched from blood (not recorded which). These receptors were collected from a man aged 55 to 70 who had recovered from COVID-19.

V usage is TRBV7-2 and J usage is TRBJ1-3; TRBD1 aligns across 10 bases. The V and J ends lost 5 bases and 1 base, in that order; junction bases with no gene match: 8. The CDR3 covers 17 residues. CDR1 SGHTA and CDR2 FQGNSA come from the germline V gene. CDR3 loop: CASSTWVGQGSGNTIYF. Here the CDR3 DNA reads TGTGCCAGCAGCACCTGGGTGGGACAGGGGTCTGGAAACACCATATATTTT.

The chain has TRBV23-1 and TRBJ2-1; D is uncertain. TRBV23-1 is an open reading frame whose function is uncertain. The CDR3 length is 13 residues. Trimming shortened V by 4 bases and J by 4 bases, and 8 bases separated the two germline ends. CDR3: CASSRLGYNEQFF. CDR3 in DNA: TGCGCCAGCAGTCGGCTAGGTTACAATGAGCAGTTCTTC.

The chain is built from TRBV27 and TRBJ2-7; D may be TRBD2 (6 bases). Germline V gene sequence: CDR1 MNHEY, CDR2 SMNVEV (reference sequence). With 2 bases removed from V and 2 bases from J, the gap between germline ends came to 13 bases. The CDR3 spans 15 residues. CDR3: CASSLEGGSTYEQYF. CDR3 sequence (DNA): TGTGCCAGCAGTTTAGAGGGAGGAAGCACCTACGAGCAGTACTTC.

Written as DNA, the CDR3 is TGTGCCAGCAGTCGTACAGGGTTCTATGGCTACACCTTC. It translates to CASSRTGFYGYTF. The chain has TRBV28 and TRBJ1-2; TRBD1 is a possible D gene (6 bases). Trimming pared 5 bases from V and 4 bases from J, leaving 11 bases between. Per the germline V gene, CDR1 is MDHEN and CDR2 is SYDVKM. This CDR3 is 13 amino acids long.

The chain couples TRBV7-9 to TRBJ2-7; 7 bases are a match to TRBD2. With 1 base clipped from V and 0 bases from J, the junction kept 3 bases outside the gene matches. This CDR3 is 15 amino acids long. Per the germline V gene, CDR1 is SEHNR and CDR2 is FQNEAQ (reference sequence). CDR3 DNA sequence: TGTGCCAGCAGCTTAGGCGGGAGTAGCTCCTACGAGCAGTACTTC. This sequence encodes CASSLGGSSSYEQYF. Full variable domain (rest looked up from reference TRBV7-9 and TRBJ2-7): DTGVSQNPRHKITKRGQNVTFRCDPISEHNRLYWYRQTLGQGPEFLTYFQNEAQLEKSRLLSDRFSAERPKGSFSTLEIQRTEQGDSAMYLCASSLGGSSSYEQYFGPGTRLTVT.

The chain links TRBV4-2 to TRBJ2-2; D ambiguous. CDR3 length: 14 residues. V was trimmed by 1 base and J by 3 bases, leaving 6 bases between them. Per germline, CDR1 LGHNA and CDR2 YNFKEQ. CDR3 DNA: TGTGCCAGCAGCCAAGGTCTGTACACCGGGGAGCTGTTTTTT. Protein sequence: CASSQGLYTGELFF.

The V gene is TRBV30, the J gene TRBJ1-4; 10 bases line up with TRBD1. Germline CDR1 is GTSNPN and CDR2 is SVGIG (reference sequence). This CDR3 spans 15 amino acids. The V and J ends lost 3 bases and 7 bases, in that order; junction bases with no gene match: 8. The CDR3 is CAWRETGGAGEKLFF. The CDR3 nucleotides are TGTGCCTGGAGGGAGACAGGGGGCGCGGGTGAAAAACTGTTTTTT.

The rearrangement uses TRBV14 and TRBJ2-7; 9 nucleotides match TRBD2. This CDR3 is 16 amino acids long. Per germline, CDR1 SGHDN and CDR2 FVKESK. Unmatched junction bases numbered 8, after V lost 0 bases and J lost 5 bases. The CDR3 spells CASSQDTLSGSHEQYF. CDR3 nucleotides: TGTGCCAGCAGCCAAGATACGCTTAGCGGGAGCCACGAGCAGTACTTC.

The chain employs TRBV3-1 (or the pseudogene TRBV3-2) and TRBJ2-2, with TRBD2 as a possible D gene (5 bases). This CDR3 spans 13 amino acids. The V gene's germline CDR1 is LGHDT and CDR2 YNNKEL (reference sequence). The V gene lost 2 bases and the J gene lost 6 bases, with 7 bases spanning the gap. CDR3 region: CASSQSGAGELFF. CDR3 nucleotides: TGTGCCAGCAGCCAAAGCGGAGCCGGGGAGCTGTTTTTT.